Following are 4 T cell receptor beta chains from one sample sequenced in a study of blood T cell repertoires in COVID-19. Sequencing was performed with immunoSEQ multiplex PCR; in TCRdb, only in-frame clones are kept and a portion is missing. This table holds about 140,000 clones, about 87% found once. The sample taken for sequencing was peripheral blood. The receptors originated from an elderly woman with acute or convalescent COVID-19.

This chain joins TRBV9 and TRBJ2-3; 14 positions match TRBD2. Germline V gene sequence: CDR1 SGDLS, CDR2 YYNGEE. The CDR3 is 20 residues long. The trim removed 0 bases at V and 0 bases at J, leaving 9 bases unmatched. CDR3 region: CASSVGPWGLAGASTDTQYF. The CDR3 DNA sequence: TGTGCCAGCAGCGTAGGTCCTTGGGGACTAGCGGGGGCAAGCACAGATACGCAGTATTTT.

The chain couples TRBV15 to TRBJ1-6, with 7 bases that match TRBD1. Unmatched junction bases numbered 9, after V lost 2 bases and J lost 8 bases. Germline V CDR1 and CDR2: LNHNV, YYDKDF (reference sequence). The CDR3 spans 16 residues. CDR3 DNA: TGTGCCACCAGCAGACGCCGCAACACAGGGGATTCACCCCTCCACTTT. This encodes CATSRRRNTGDSPLHF.

CDR3 DNA sequence: TGTGCCAGCAGTGCTTCAGGGGGCGGGGGCACAGATACGCAGTATTTT. Protein product: CASSASGGGGTDTQYF. The gene calls are TRBV28 and TRBJ2-3, with 8 bases matching TRBD1. V lost 5 bases and J lost 1; bases outside the gene matches: 8. Germline values: CDR1 MDHEN, CDR2 SYDVKM. The CDR3 contains 16 residues.

The gene calls are TRBV30 and TRBJ1-5; D unclear. This CDR3 comprises 13 residues. Germline lookup yields CDR1 GTSNPN and CDR2 SVGIG (reference sequence). V lost 4 bases and J 8 bases, leaving 15 bases between the germline ends. The CDR3 bases are TGTGCCTGGAATGAGGCGAGTTCTGAGCCCCAGCATTTT. Amino acid sequence: CAWNEASSEPQHF.